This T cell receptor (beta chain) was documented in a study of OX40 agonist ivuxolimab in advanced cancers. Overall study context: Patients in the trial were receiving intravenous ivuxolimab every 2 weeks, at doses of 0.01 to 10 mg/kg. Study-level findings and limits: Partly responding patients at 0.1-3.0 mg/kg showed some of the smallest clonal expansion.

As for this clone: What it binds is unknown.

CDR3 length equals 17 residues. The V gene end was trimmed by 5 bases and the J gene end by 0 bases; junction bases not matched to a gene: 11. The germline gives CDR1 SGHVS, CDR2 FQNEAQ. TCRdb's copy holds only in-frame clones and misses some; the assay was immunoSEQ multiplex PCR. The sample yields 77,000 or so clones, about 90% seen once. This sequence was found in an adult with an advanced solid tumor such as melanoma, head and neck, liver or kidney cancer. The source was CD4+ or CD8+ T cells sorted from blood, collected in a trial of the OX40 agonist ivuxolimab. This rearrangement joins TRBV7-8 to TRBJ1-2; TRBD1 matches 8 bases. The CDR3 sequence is CASSPLPGQAANYGYTF. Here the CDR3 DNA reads TGTGCCAGCAGCCCCCTCCCGGGACAGGCCGCTAACTATGGCTACACCTTC.